This T cell receptor (beta chain) was recovered during a study of OX40 agonist ivuxolimab in advanced cancers. For context, the study as a whole: Ivuxolimab was an agonistic, fully human IgG2 monoclonal antibody directed against OX40 (CD134), a costimulatory receptor. Partial responses occurred in three dose-escalation patients: two with cutaneous melanoma and one with hepatocellular carcinoma. Prior anti-PD-1, anti-PD-L1 or anti-CTLA-4 therapy was permitted, and 40% to 50% of dose-escalation patients had received checkpoint inhibitors. Among the roughly 50 dose-escalation patients, 19 had hepatocellular carcinoma, approximately 15 melanoma, 9 renal cell carcinoma and 9 head and neck cancer. In the dose-escalation cohort, around four fifths of patients were male, and the mean age was 60 years with a range of about 20 to 90. Peripheral TCRbeta sequencing aimed to test whether ivuxolimab altered TCR sequence diversity and caused clonal T-cell expansion. The monotherapy dose-escalation portion (N of about 49 patients) of the phase I ivuxolimab trial is reported in the paper. Intravenous ivuxolimab was administered to patients every 2 weeks at six dose levels: 0.01, 0.1, 0.3, 1.5, 3 and 10 mg/kg.

Patients with autoimmune disease history or receiving systemic immunosuppression were excluded from the trial. Peripheral blood for TCR sequencing was collected from all dose cohorts at baseline, on cycle 4 day 1, and on cycle 7 day 1. Samples were obtained from an open-label, multicenter, first-in-human phase I dose-escalation trial of ivuxolimab. Adults with locally advanced or metastatic melanoma, renal cell carcinoma, hepatocellular carcinoma or head and neck squamous cell carcinoma were enrolled in the trial. Before TCR sequencing, CD4+ T cells and CD8+ T cells from peripheral blood were sorted into separate populations. For sequencing of the TCRbeta CDR3 region, genomic DNA was extracted from the sorted cells. The immunoSEQ Assay was used to sequence the TCRbeta CDR3 regions. TCRdb carries this immuneACCESS record with in-frame sequences only. Its versions omit some clonotypes, under half of them owing to an unresolved V gene in the studies checked, with the rest unexplained. The sample contains approximately 29,000 clones, roughly 84% of them found a single time. Roughly a sixth of the sample comes from the top ten.

Regarding this clone: The antigen it recognizes is unknown. One base away there is no much larger clone; base qualities are not given.

Inclusive of the bounding cysteine and phenylalanine, the CDR3 is 13 residues long. Only the CDR3 portion is preserved as DNA: 39 bases, with reading frame beginning at the first base. Trimming takes 2 bases from V and 3 bases from J, and the germline ends sit 4 bases apart. Taken from the germline V gene (reference sequence), the CDR1 and CDR2 loops are MNHEY and SMNVEV. What the authors observed across the whole study: At doses of 0.1 to 3.0 mg/kg, clonal expansion of both CD4+ and CD8+ T cells in blood was seen between baseline and week 6. Low levels of normalized T-cell clonal expansion were also seen in some patients who did not respond. The antigen specificity of the peripheral T cells that underwent clonal expansion was not determined. After ivuxolimab, expanded clones were on average more numerous among CD8+ T cells than among CD4+ T cells. In the 0.1-3.0 mg/kg groups, partial responders were among the patients with the lowest normalized peripheral clonal expansion, particularly in CD8+ T cells.

The sequencing used CD4+ or CD8+ T cells sorted from blood, collected in a trial of the OX40 agonist ivuxolimab. The V and J genes are TRBV27 and TRBJ2-2, with the D gene uncertain. The TCR comes from an adult with an advanced solid tumor such as melanoma, head and neck, liver or kidney cancer. The DNA is TGTGCCAGCAGTTTAGCATACACCGGGGAGCTGTTTTTT. The encoded protein is CASSLAYTGELFF.